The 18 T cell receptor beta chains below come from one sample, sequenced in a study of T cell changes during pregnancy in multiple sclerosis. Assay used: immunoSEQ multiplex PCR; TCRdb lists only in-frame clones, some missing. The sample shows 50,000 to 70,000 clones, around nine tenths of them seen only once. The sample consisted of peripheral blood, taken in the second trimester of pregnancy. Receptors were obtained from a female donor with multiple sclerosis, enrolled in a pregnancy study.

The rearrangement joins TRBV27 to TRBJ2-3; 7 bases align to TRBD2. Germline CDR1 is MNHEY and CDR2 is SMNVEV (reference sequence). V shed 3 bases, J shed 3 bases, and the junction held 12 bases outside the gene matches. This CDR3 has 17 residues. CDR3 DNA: TGTGCCAGCAGTTTTTCGGGACTATACACTTTTACAGATACGCAGTATTTT. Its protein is CASSFSGLYTFTDTQYF.

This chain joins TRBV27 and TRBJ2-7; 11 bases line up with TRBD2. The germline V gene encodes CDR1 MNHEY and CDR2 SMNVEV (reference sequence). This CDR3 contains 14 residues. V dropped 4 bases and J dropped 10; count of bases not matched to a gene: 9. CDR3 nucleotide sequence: TGTGCCAGCAGTTGGCGGCTAGCGGGAGGAGCCCAGTACTTC. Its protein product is CASSWRLAGGAQYF.

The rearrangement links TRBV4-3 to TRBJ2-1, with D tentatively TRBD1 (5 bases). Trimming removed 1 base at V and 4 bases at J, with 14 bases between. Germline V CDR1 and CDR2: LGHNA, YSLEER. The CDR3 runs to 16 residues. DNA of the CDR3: TGCGCCAGCAGCCAAGGGGGCAGTTTAGGGTACAATGAGCAGTTCTTC. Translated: CASSQGGSLGYNEQFF.

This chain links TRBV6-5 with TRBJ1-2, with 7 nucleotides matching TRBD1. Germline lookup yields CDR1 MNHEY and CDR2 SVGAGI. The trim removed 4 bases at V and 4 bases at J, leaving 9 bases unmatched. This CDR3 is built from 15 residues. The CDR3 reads CASSSKHRGVYGYTF. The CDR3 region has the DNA TGTGCCAGCAGTTCGAAACACAGGGGAGTCTATGGCTACACCTTC.

This CDR3 reads CAISRGQGQGASGYTF. The CDR3 coding sequence is TGTGCCATCAGTCGTGGTCAGGGACAGGGGGCGTCTGGCTACACCTTC. The chain recombines TRBV10-3 with TRBJ1-2, with 12 bases fitting TRBD1. The V and J ends lost 5 bases and 7 bases, in that order; junction bases with no gene match: 11. The germline V gene encodes CDR1 ENHRY and CDR2 SYGVKD. The CDR3 covers 16 residues.

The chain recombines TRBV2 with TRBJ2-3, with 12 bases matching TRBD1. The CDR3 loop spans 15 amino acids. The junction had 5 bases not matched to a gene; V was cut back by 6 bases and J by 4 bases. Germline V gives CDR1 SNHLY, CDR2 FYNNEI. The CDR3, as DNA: TGTGCCAGCAGCCCGGGGACAGGGGGCCCAGATACGCAGTATTTT. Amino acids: CASSPGTGGPDTQYF.

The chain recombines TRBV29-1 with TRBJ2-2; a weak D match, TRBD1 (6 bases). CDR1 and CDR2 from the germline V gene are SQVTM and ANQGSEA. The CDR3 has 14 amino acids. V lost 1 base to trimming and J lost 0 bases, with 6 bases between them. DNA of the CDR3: TGCAGCGTTGAAGGGACAGCGAACACCGGGGAGCTGTTTTTT. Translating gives CSVEGTANTGELFF.

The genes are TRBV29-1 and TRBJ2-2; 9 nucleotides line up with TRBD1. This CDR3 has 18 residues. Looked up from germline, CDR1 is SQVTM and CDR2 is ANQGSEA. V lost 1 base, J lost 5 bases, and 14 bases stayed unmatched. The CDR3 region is CSVEGDRDAPFGTGELFF. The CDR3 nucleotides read TGCAGCGTTGAAGGGGACAGGGATGCCCCATTTGGAACCGGGGAGCTGTTTTTT.

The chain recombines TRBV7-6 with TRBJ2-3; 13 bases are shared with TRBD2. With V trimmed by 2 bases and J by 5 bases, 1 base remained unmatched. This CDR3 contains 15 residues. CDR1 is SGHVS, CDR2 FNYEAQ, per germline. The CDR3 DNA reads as TGTGCCAGCAGCTTAAGACTAGCGGGAGGAGATACGCAGTATTTT. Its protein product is CASSLRLAGGDTQYF.

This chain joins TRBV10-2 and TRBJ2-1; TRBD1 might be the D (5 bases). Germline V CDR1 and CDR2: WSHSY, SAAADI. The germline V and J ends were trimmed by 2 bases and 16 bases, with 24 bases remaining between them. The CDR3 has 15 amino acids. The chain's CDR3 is CASSEPEHNQGVGFF. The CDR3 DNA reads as TGCGCCAGCAGTGAGCCCGAGCACAATCAGGGTGTGGGATTCTTC.

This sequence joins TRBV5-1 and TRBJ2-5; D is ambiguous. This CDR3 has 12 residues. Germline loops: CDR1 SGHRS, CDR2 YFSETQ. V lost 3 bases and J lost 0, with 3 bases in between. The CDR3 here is CASSSYQETQYF. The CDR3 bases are TGCGCCAGCAGCTCGTACCAAGAGACCCAGTACTTC.

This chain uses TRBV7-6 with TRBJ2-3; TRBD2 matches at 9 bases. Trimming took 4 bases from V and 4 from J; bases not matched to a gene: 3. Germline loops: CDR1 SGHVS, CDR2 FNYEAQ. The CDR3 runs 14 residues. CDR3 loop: CASSSSGKADTQYF. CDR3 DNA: TGTGCCAGCAGCTCTAGCGGGAAGGCAGATACGCAGTATTTT.

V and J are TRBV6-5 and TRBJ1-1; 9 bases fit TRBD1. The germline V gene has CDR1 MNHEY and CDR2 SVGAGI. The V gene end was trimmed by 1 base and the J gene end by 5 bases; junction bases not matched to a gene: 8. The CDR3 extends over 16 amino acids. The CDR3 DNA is TGTGCCAGCAGTTACTTACCCGGGACAGGGCATACTGAAGCTTTCTTT. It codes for CASSYLPGTGHTEAFF.

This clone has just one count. This CDR3 is CASSIPGQGTNQPQHF. CDR3 nucleotides: TGTGCCAGTAGTATACCGGGACAGGGGACAAATCAGCCCCAGCATTTT. The V call is TRBV19, the J call TRBJ1-5, with 10 bases identical to TRBD1. The J segment lost 4 bases and the V segment lost 2 bases, leaving 5 bases of the junction unmatched. The CDR3 runs 16 residues. Per the germline V gene, CDR1 is LNHDA and CDR2 is SQIVND (reference sequence).

The CDR3: CASSPDGFSGNTIYF. DNA of the CDR3: TGCGCCAGCAGCCCCGACGGGTTCTCTGGAAACACCATATATTTT. The V and J genes are TRBV5-1 and TRBJ1-3, with unresolved D. V dropped 4 bases and J dropped 0 bases, with 11 bases sitting between them. This CDR3 comprises 15 residues. Germline-derived CDR1 and CDR2 are SGHRS and YFSETQ.

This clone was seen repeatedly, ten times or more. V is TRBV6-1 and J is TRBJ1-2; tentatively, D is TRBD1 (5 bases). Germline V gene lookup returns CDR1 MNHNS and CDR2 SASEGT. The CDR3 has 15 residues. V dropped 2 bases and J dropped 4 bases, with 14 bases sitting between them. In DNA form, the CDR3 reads TGTGCCAGCAGTGAAAGCGATTCCGGGGGCTATGGCTACACCTTC. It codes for CASSESDSGGYGYTF.

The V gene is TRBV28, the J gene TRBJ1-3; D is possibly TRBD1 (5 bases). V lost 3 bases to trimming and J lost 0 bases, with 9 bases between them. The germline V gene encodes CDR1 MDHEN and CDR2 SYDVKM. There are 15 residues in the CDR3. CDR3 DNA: TGTGCCAGCAGTTTCGGGACTATCTCTGGAAACACCATATATTTT. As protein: CASSFGTISGNTIYF.

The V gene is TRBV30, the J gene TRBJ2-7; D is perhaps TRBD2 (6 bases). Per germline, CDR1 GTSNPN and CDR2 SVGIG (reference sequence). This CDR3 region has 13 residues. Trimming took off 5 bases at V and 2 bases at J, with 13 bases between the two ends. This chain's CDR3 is CAWDQRATYEQYF. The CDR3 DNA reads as TGTGCCTGGGACCAGCGGGCAACCTACGAGCAGTACTTC.